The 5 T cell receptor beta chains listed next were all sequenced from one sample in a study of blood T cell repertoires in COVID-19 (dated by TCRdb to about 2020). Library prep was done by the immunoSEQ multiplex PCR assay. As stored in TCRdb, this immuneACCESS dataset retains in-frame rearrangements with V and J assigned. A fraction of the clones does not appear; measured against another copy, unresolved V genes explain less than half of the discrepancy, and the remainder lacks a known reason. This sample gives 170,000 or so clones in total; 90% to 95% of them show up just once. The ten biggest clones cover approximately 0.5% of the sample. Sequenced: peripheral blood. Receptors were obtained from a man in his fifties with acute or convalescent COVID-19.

The CDR3 coding sequence is TGTGCCAGCAGCTTAGGCCTAGCGGGGGTGGCCCAGTACTTC. Its protein is CASSLGLAGVAQYF. This chain uses TRBV7-9 with TRBJ2-5, with 10 bases that match TRBD2. The V gene end was trimmed by 1 base and the J gene end by 9 bases; junction bases not matched to a gene: 5. The CDR3 contains 14 residues. From germline, CDR1 is SEHNR and CDR2 FQNEAQ (reference sequence).

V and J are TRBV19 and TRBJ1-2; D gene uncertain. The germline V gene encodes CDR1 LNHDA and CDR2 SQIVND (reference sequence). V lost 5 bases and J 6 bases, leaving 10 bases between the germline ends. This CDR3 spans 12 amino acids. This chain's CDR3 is CASSLRQDGYTF. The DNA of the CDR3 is TGTGCCAGTAGTCTCCGACAAGATGGCTACACCTTC.

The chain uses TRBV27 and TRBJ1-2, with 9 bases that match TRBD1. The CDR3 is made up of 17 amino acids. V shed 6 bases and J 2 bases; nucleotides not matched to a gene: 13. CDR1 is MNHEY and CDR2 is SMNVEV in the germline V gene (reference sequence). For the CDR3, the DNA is TGTGCCAGCAGCCCGGGACAGGGAAGGATTCGGAACTATGGCTACACCTTC. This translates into CASSPGQGRIRNYGYTF.

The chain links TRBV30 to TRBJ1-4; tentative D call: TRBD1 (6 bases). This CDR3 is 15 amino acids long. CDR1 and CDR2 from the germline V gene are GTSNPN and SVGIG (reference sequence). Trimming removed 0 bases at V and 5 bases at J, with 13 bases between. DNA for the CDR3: TGTGCCTGGAGTGTAAATGGCAGGGGAAATGAAAAACTGTTTTTT. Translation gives CAWSVNGRGNEKLFF.

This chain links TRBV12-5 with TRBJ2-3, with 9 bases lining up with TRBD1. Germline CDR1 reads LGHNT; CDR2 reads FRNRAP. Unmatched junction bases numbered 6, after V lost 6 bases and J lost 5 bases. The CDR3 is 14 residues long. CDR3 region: CASGAGQGRDTQYF. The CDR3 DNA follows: TGTGCTAGTGGAGCCGGACAGGGGAGAGATACGCAGTATTTT.